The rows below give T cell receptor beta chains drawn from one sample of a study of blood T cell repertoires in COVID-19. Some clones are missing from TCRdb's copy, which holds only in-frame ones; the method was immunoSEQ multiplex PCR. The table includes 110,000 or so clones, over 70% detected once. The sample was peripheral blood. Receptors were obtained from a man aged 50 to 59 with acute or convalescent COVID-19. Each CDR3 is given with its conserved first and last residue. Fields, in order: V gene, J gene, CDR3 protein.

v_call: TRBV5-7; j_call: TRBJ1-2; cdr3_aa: CASSLVRGGYTF
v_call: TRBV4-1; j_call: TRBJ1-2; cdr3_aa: CASSHFQGGYGYTF
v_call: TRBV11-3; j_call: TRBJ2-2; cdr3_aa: CASSSQGRTGELFF
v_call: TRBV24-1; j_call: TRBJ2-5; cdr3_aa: CATSDKRNSRFQETQYF
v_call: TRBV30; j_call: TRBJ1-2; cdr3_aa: CAWSSDRASGGYTF
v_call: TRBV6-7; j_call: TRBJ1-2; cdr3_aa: CASSSRTGSGYTF
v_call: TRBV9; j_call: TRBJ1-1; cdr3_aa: CASSVGGDPNTEAFF
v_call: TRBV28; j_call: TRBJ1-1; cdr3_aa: CASSSGTGLEAFF
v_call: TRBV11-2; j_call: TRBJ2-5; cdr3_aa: CASSLQGTQYF
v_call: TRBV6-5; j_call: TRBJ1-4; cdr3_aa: CASRPGTGIGEKLFF
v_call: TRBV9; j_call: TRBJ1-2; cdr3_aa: CASSPGAGGSWGYTF
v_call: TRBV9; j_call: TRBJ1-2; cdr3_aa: CASSEPGQGKGGYTF
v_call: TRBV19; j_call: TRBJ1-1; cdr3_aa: CASTSIDRVHTEAFF
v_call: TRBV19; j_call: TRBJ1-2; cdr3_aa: CASSPHGTGGNGYTF
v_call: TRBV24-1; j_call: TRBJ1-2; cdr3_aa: CATSDHGTGGFYGYTF
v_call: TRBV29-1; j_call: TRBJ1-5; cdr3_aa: CSVGTGREPQHF
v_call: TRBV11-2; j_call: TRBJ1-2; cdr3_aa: CASSSSDRPYGYTF
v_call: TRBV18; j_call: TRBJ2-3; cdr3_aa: CASSPTAMSTDTQYF
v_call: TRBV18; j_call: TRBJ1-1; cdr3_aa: CASSPGGSEAFF
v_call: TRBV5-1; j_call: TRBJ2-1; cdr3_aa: CASSLALGTSGYNEQFF
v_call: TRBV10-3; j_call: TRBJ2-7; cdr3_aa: CAISEGGASSYEQYF
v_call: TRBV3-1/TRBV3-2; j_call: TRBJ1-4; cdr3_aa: CASSLQGAVEKLFF
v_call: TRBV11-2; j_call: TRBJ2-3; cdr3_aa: CASSLRGQGPATQYF